This record looks at one T cell receptor (beta chain) sequence and its context. Its antigen is not known. These data originate in a study of shared clonotypes between healthy human individuals. In the naive CD8 group, cells lacked CD45RO and were positively selected for CCR7, so terminally differentiated effector memory CD45RA+ cells were left out. The donors were all Caucasian adults (living in Nashville, Tennessee). The CDR3 is 16 residues long. Germline assignment: CDR1 LNHDA and CDR2 SQIVND (reference sequence). V lost 4 bases and J lost 2; bases outside the gene matches: 6. Genomic DNA of each subset was evenly split across several immunoSEQ plates. Data came from immunoSEQ multiplex PCR; TCRdb stores just in-frame clones and leaves some out. The sample shows some 580,000 clones, more than 95% of them seen only once. Regarding the study as a whole: Shared clonotypes: approximately 5% naive CD4, about 4% naive CD8, 2.3% memory CD4, over 0.3% memory CD8.

This chain uses TRBV19 with TRBJ2-7; TRBD2 matches at 12 bases. Sequenced input: naive CD8+ T cells sorted from blood. The sequence was obtained from a man younger than 40 in good health. CDR3 DNA: TGTGCCAGTAGTACATCACTAGCGGGAGGAACCTACGAGCAGTACTTC. This gives the protein CASSTSLAGGTYEQYF.